In its sample, the clone carrying this T cell receptor beta chain was seen a few times. Its specificity is not known. The germline V gene encodes CDR1 ENHRY and CDR2 SYGVKD. This CDR3 is built from 14 residues. V was clipped by 3 bases and J by 2 bases, with 10 bases between them. The record originates from a study of T cell repertoires in cytomegalovirus infection. Study details: Indications of both CMV infection and matching HLA type were provided by public TCR beta signatures. Study-wide findings and caveats: Totalled public TCR beta family frequency picked out people who carried CMV plus the relevant HLA. Dominant in the ex vivo response were TCR beta clonotypes restricted by HLA-C and specific for CMV.

A single record per CDR3 protein comes from TCRdb applying MiXCR to the reads. Of about 830,000 distinct CDR3 sequences in the sample, approximately 30% were seen once. The source was cultured CD8+ T cells from PBMCs, collected from culture after CMV antigen stimulation. This clonotype was obtained from a human donor in good health (CMV status not recorded). Some clones in this sample may be carry-over from other donors' samples. The V gene is TRBV10-3, the J gene TRBJ1-1, with TRBD1 as a possible D gene (6 bases). CDR3 nucleotides: TGTGCCATCAGTGAATCGGACAGAAACACTGAAGCTTTCTTT. It specifies CAISESDRNTEAFF.